These 13 T cell receptor beta chains originate from one sample sequenced in a study of technical replicates of blood from a handful of donors (dated by TCRdb to 2017 to 2019). The method behind the library was the immunoSEQ multiplex PCR assay. Drawn from immuneACCESS, this table holds only the in-frame rearrangements with V and J called that TCRdb kept. Clones are partly lost; checked studies trace under half to an unresolved V gene and leave the rest unexplained. For this sample there are about 73,000 clones; 93% appear just once. The ten largest make up approximately 0.27% of the sample. Sequencing input: T cells isolated from PBMCs. These receptor sequences come from a human donor in good health.

V is TRBV5-6 and J is TRBJ2-2, with D unresolved. Germline values: CDR1 SGHDT, CDR2 YYEEEE. V lost 5 bases and J lost 4, with 9 bases in between. This CDR3 contains 13 residues. CDR3 bases: TGTGCCAGCAGACGAAGGAGCACCGGGGAGCTGTTTTTT. Its protein product is CASRRRSTGELFF.

The DNA for the CDR3 is TGTGCCAGCAGTCGAAACTGGGAGGACAGGAAGAATTACGAGCAGTACTTC. Translating it yields CASSRNWEDRKNYEQYF. The V call is TRBV11-2, the J call TRBJ2-7, with D perhaps matching TRBD1 (7 bases). The CDR3 covers 17 residues. The V and J ends lost 6 bases and 4 bases respectively, with 25 bases between them. Germline V gene data show CDR1 as SGHAT and CDR2 as FQNNGV.

The gene calls are TRBV9 and TRBJ2-3; 7 nucleotides line up with TRBD2. The CDR3 spans 14 residues. The V and J ends lost 2 bases and 4 bases, in that order; junction bases with no gene match: 4. Germline CDR1 SGDLS, CDR2 YYNGEE. The CDR3: CASSVGLVPDTQYF. The DNA for the CDR3 is TGTGCCAGCAGCGTTGGACTAGTCCCAGATACGCAGTATTTT.

J is TRBJ2-1 and V is TRBV11-2; TRBD2 agrees at 10 bases. V lost 6 bases and J lost 7; bases outside the gene matches: 12. Germline V gives CDR1 SGHAT, CDR2 FQNNGV. CDR3 size: 16 residues. The CDR3 sequence: CASRVGAGGPGNEQFF. DNA for the CDR3: TGTGCCAGCAGGGTTGGAGCGGGGGGGCCAGGTAATGAGCAGTTCTTC.

V and J are TRBV25-1 and TRBJ2-3, with unresolved D. Germline CDR1 reads MGHDK; CDR2 reads SYGVNS. This CDR3 is built from 15 residues. With 5 bases removed from V and 4 bases from J, the gap between germline ends came to 16 bases. The chain's CDR3 is CASSRVWSSSDTQYF. For the CDR3, the DNA is TGTGCCAGCAGTCGCGTTTGGAGTTCGTCAGATACGCAGTATTTT. The variable domain in full, completed from reference TRBV25-1 and TRBJ2-3, reads EADIYQTPRYLVIGTGKKITLECSQTMGHDKMYWYQQDPGMELHLIHYSYGVNSTEKGDLSSESTVSRIRTEHFPLTLESARPSHTSQYLCASSRVWSSSDTQYFGPGTRLTVL.

This chain links TRBV9 with TRBJ2-7; D might be TRBD2 (6 bases). Germline values: CDR1 SGDLS, CDR2 YYNGEE. The CDR3 is made up of 14 amino acids. The V end was cut by 0 bases, the J end by 3 bases, with 10 bases between. The CDR3 loop reads CASSVAYSGYEQYF. The CDR3 DNA sequence: TGTGCCAGCAGCGTAGCTTATAGCGGCTACGAGCAGTACTTC.

This clone was counted a single time. The chain employs TRBV5-1 and TRBJ2-3; TRBD1 agrees at 8 bases. After removal of 1 base from V and 2 bases from J, the junction contained 15 bases not matched to a gene. CDR1 SGHRS and CDR2 YFSETQ come from the germline V gene. CDR3 length: 19 amino acids. CDR3 amino acids: CASSLWTGSLGQDTDTQYF. CDR3 DNA: TGCGCCAGCAGCTTGTGGACAGGGTCGTTAGGACAAGACACAGATACGCAGTATTTT.

The CDR3 is CASSGTGGGNTEAFF. CDR3 DNA: TGCGCCAGCAGTGGGACAGGAGGGGGGAACACTGAAGCTTTCTTT. This rearrangement joins TRBV10-2 to TRBJ1-1; 7 bases are shared with TRBD1. The CDR3 has 15 residues. The germline V gene has CDR1 WSHSY and CDR2 SAAADI. Trimming removed 4 bases from V and 1 base from J; junction bases left unmatched: 6.

The J gene is TRBJ2-7, the V gene TRBV4-2; D is uncertain. Trimming shortened V by 0 bases and J by 1 base, and 10 bases separated the two germline ends. Per germline, CDR1 LGHNA and CDR2 YNFKEQ. The CDR3 is made up of 15 amino acids. In DNA form, the CDR3 reads TGTGCCAGCAGCCAAGAGCGGCGAGTATCCTACGAGCAGTACTTC. Translation gives CASSQERRVSYEQYF.

The rearrangement links TRBV29-1 to TRBJ2-7; a weak D match, TRBD2 (6 bases). CDR1 is SQVTM and CDR2 is ANQGSEA in the germline V gene. Trimming cost V 4 bases and J 7 bases, with 17 bases left between them. The length of the CDR3 is 13 residues. As DNA, the CDR3 is TGCAGCGTTGGCGGGGCTCTAGGAAGGGAGCAGTACTTC. Its protein is CSVGGALGREQYF.

CDR3 region: CASSRTSGYSYNEQFF. CDR3 nucleotides: TGTGCCAGCAGTCGGACTAGCGGATATTCTTACAATGAGCAGTTCTTC. The chain recombines TRBV11-2 with TRBJ2-1; TRBD2 matches at 10 bases. The V segment lost 6 bases and the J segment 4 bases; nucleotides outside the gene matches: 9. Germline CDR1 is SGHAT and CDR2 is FQNNGV. There are 16 residues in the CDR3.

The chain is built from TRBV19 and TRBJ1-2; 9 bases match TRBD1. The CDR3 contains 14 residues. CDR1 is LNHDA, CDR2 SQIVND, per germline (reference sequence). Germline trimming cut 6 bases from V and 4 bases from J; bases unmatched to any gene: 6. The CDR3 coding sequence is TGTGCCAGTAGGAACACAGGGGGCCGCTATGGCTACACCTTC. Its protein is CASRNTGGRYGYTF.

The gene calls are TRBV4-1 and TRBJ2-3, with 8 bases that match TRBD2. This CDR3 is built from 14 residues. The V gene end was trimmed by 5 bases and the J gene end by 4 bases; junction bases not matched to a gene: 5. Germline CDR1 reads MGHRA; CDR2 reads YSYEKL. Here the CDR3 reads CASSGAGDPDTQYF. The CDR3 nucleotides are TGCGCCAGCAGCGGAGCGGGAGACCCAGATACGCAGTATTTT.